This T cell receptor (beta chain) came from a study of CD8+ T cells in alopecia areata. Treatment in this sample: oral pan-JAK inhibitor, 5-10 mg twice daily. There are 13 residues in the CDR3. V gave up 2 bases and J gave up 1 base, with 3 bases separating them. From germline, CDR1 is ENHRY and CDR2 SYGVKD. Extraction and reverse transcription of RNA yielded cDNA as the sequencing template. The repertoire was sequenced with immunoSEQ multiplex PCR; TCRdb's copy has only in-frame clones and lacks some. The table has around 100,000 clones, more than 75% seen once. This receptor was identified in a human donor with alopecia areata. This chain connects TRBV10-3 to TRBJ2-1; no firm D call. The sequencing used CD8+ T cells sorted from blood, collected at approximately week 30, from a patient treated with tofacitinib. The CDR3 region has the DNA TGTGCCATCAGTGAGGGTTCCTACAATGAGCAGTTCTTC. It is translated as CAISEGSYNEQFF.